These 3 T cell receptor beta chains were all obtained from the same sample, sequenced in a study of cytomegalovirus exposure and HLA in healthy donors. PCR employed 60 Vbeta and 13 Jbeta primers. Sequenced by immunoSEQ multiplex PCR; TCRdb stores in-frame clones only, minus some. The table has roughly 160,000 clones, about four fifths seen once. The specimen sequenced was PBMCs. The receptors derive from a woman aged 45-59 years in good health and CMV-seropositive.

The gene calls are TRBV9 and TRBJ1-5; D possibly corresponds to TRBD1 (5 bases). The germline CDR1 and CDR2 sequences are SGDLS and YYNGEE. The ends were cut back, 0 bases at V and 7 bases at J, with 14 bases in the middle. The CDR3 covers 15 residues. In nucleotides, the CDR3 is TGTGCCAGCAGCGTAGAGGGGTCTCCCAGACAGCCCCAGCATTTT. Protein product: CASSVEGSPRQPQHF.

The chain joins TRBV13 to TRBJ1-3; possible D gene TRBD1, 6 bases. Germline V gives CDR1 PRHDT, CDR2 FYEKMQ (reference sequence). The CDR3 sequence is 17 residues long. Trimming pared 1 base from V and 2 bases from J, leaving 15 bases between. Here the CDR3 reads CASSLDLTGLPGNTIYF. CDR3 nucleotide sequence: TGTGCCAGCAGCTTAGATCTCACAGGGCTCCCTGGAAACACCATATATTTT.

V and J are TRBV29-1 and TRBJ1-2; D may be TRBD1 (6 bases). The length of the CDR3 is 12 residues. V was clipped by 5 bases and J by 2 bases, with 9 bases between them. Germline CDR1 SQVTM, CDR2 ANQGSEA. CDR3 amino acids: CSVFDRNYGYTF. CDR3 in DNA: TGCAGCGTTTTCGACAGGAACTATGGCTACACCTTC.